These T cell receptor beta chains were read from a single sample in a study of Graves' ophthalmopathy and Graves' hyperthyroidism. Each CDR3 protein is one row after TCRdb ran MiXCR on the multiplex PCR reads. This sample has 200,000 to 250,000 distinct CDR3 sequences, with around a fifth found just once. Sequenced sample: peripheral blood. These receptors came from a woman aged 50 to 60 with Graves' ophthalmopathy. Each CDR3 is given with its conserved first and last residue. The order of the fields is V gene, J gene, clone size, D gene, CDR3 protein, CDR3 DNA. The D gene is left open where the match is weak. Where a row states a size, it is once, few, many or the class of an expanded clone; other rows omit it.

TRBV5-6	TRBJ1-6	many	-	CASSLRRLSYNSPLHF	TGTGCCAGCAGCTTAAGACGTCTCTCCTATAATTCACCCCTCCACTTT
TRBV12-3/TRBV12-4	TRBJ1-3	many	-	CASSKNSGNTIYF	TGTGCCAGCAGTAAAAATTCTGGAAACACCATATATTTT
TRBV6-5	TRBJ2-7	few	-	CASSYVGAQYF	TGTGCCAGCAGTTACGTAGGCGCGCAGTACTTC
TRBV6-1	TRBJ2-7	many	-	CASSEPYEQYF	TGTGCCAGCAGTGAGCCCTACGAGCAGTACTTC
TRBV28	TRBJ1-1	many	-	CASLKPGNTEAFF	TGTGCCAGCCTTAAACCAGGTAACACTGAAGCTTTCTTT
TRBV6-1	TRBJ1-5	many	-	CASRAGGRANQPQHF	TGTGCCAGCAGGGCGGGGGGGAGAGCTAATCAGCCCCAGCATTTT
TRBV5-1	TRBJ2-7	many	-	CASSLDLSGPGKEQYF	TGCGCCAGCAGCTTGGATTTATCAGGCCCCGGGAAGGAGCAGTACTTC
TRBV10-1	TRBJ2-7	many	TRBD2	CASSPFSSGINEQYF	TGCGCCAGCAGTCCCTTCTCTAGCGGGATAAACGAGCAGTACTTC
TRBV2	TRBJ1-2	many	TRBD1	CASSQGAKGYTF	TGTGCCAGCAGTCAGGGGGCAAAAGGCTACACCTTC
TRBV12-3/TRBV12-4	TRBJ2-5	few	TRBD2	CASSNSGSGETQYF	TGTGCCAGCAGTAATAGCGGGAGTGGCGAGACCCAGTACTTC
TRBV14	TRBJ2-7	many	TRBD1	CASSHSGTGGEQYF	TGTGCCAGCAGCCACTCCGGGACAGGGGGTGAGCAGTACTTC
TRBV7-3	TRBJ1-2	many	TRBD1	CASSLGTGEGYTF	TGTGCCAGCAGCTTAGGGACAGGCGAAGGCTACACCTTC
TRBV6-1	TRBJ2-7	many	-	CASEEEKGYEQYF	TGTGCCAGCGAGGAGGAAAAGGGGTACGAGCAGTACTTC
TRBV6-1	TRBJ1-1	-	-	CASKPGRGNTEAFF	TGTGCCAGCAAACCGGGACGGGGAAACACTGAAGCTTTCTTT
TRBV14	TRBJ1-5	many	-	CASSPGELGNQPQHF	TGTGCCAGCAGCCCTGGGGAACTCGGCAATCAGCCCCAGCATTTT
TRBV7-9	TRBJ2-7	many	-	CASSLGQSSYEQYF	TGTGCCAGCAGCCTCGGACAGAGTTCCTACGAGCAGTACTTC
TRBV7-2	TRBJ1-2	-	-	CASSLTGVGGYTF	TGTGCCAGCAGCCTCACGGGGGTTGGTGGCTACACCTTC
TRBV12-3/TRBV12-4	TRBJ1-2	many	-	CASSSPPVPGNYGYTF	TGTGCCAGCAGTTCTCCGCCGGTCCCTGGTAACTATGGCTACACCTTC
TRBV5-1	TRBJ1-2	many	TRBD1	CASSLVRDSYGYTF	TGCGCCAGCAGCTTGGTGCGGGACAGCTATGGCTACACCTTC
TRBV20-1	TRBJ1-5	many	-	CSATSEGDQPQHF	TGCAGTGCCACGTCTGAAGGGGATCAGCCCCAGCATTTT
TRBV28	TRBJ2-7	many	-	CASRTGLTSSEQYF	TGTGCCAGCAGAACGGGACTCACATCATCTGAGCAGTACTTC
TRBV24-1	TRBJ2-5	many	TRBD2	CATRGLAGAGQETQYF	TGTGCCACCAGGGGACTAGCGGGAGCCGGACAAGAGACCCAGTACTTC
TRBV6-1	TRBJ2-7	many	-	CASSDTGIYEQYF	TGTGCCAGCAGTGATACAGGGATATACGAGCAGTACTTC
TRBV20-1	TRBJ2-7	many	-	CSARDLGESSYEQYF	TGCAGTGCTAGAGATCTAGGGGAGAGCTCCTACGAGCAGTACTTC
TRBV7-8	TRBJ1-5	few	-	CASRPDSLGNQPQHF	TGTGCCAGCAGACCGGACTCGTTGGGCAATCAGCCCCAGCATTTT
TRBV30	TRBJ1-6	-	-	CAWSARDGYNSPLHF	TGTGCCTGGAGTGCCCGGGACGGCTATAATTCACCCCTCCACTTT
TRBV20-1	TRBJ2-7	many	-	CSARDPNEQYF	TGCAGTGCTAGAGATCCAAACGAGCAGTACTTC
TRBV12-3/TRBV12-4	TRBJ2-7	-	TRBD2	CASSLGLGGGAYEQYF	TGTGCCAGCAGTTTAGGACTCGGCGGGGGGGCTTACGAGCAGTACTTC
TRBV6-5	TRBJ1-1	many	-	CASRLLGTEAFF	TGTGCCAGCAGGCTGTTGGGGACTGAAGCTTTCTTT
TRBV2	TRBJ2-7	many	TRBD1	CASRPVVDRRDYEQYF	TGTGCCAGCAGACCCGTCGTGGACAGGAGAGACTACGAGCAGTACTTC
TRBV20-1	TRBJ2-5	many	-	CSAPGRDRETQYF	TGCAGTGCCCCAGGGCGTGACAGGGAGACCCAGTACTTC
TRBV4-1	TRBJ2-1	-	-	CASSRPLASSYNEQFF	TGCGCCAGCAGCCGGCCTTTAGCCAGTTCCTACAATGAGCAGTTCTTC
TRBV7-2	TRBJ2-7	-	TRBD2	CASSLVSSGPYEQYF	TGTGCCAGCAGCTTAGTTTCTAGCGGCCCTTACGAGCAGTACTTC
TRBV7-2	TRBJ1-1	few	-	CASSEAGLLTEAFF	TGTGCCAGCAGCGAGGCAGGGCTATTGACTGAAGCTTTCTTT
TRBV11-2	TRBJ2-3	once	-	CASSARQGGSTDTQYF	TGTGCCAGCAGCGCCCGACAGGGAGGGAGCACAGATACGCAGTATTTT
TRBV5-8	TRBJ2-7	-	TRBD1	CASSFRDRVYEQYF	TGTGCCAGCAGCTTCCGGGACAGGGTTTACGAGCAGTACTTC
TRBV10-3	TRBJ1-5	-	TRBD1	CAIKGTGMGQPQHF	TGTGCCATCAAGGGGACAGGGATGGGTCAGCCCCAGCATTTT
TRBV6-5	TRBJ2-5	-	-	CASSYLGGETQYF	TGTGCCAGCAGTTACTTGGGAGGAGAGACCCAGTACTTC
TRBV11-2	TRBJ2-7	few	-	CASSYGGTPTYEQYF	TGTGCCAGCAGCTACGGGGGCACCCCAACCTACGAGCAGTACTTC
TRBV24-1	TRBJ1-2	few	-	CATARGYGYTF	TGTGCCACCGCGAGGGGGTATGGCTACACCTTC
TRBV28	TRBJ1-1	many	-	CASYERPMNTEAFF	TGTGCCAGCTACGAGAGGCCGATGAACACTGAAGCTTTCTTT
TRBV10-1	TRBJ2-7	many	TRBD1	CASSDGSRQGTYEQYF	TGCGCCAGCAGTGATGGTAGTCGACAGGGGACCTACGAGCAGTACTTC
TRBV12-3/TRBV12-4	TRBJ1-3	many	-	CASSFIGRQASGNTIYF	TGTGCCAGCAGTTTTATAGGACGGCAGGCCTCTGGAAACACCATATATTTT
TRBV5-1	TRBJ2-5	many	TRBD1	CASSLVQGVETQYF	TGCGCCAGCAGCTTGGTGCAGGGGGTTGAGACCCAGTACTTC
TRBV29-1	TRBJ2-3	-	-	CSVEDPGVSPTDTQYF	TGCAGCGTTGAAGATCCGGGGGTGTCGCCCACAGATACGCAGTATTTT
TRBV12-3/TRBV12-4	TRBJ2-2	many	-	CASSLRRADTGELFF	TGTGCCAGCAGTTTAAGGCGGGCGGACACCGGGGAGCTGTTTTTT
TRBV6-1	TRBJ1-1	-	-	CASSASSQGVMNTEAFF	TGTGCCAGCAGTGCCAGCAGCCAAGGTGTTATGAACACTGAAGCTTTCTTT
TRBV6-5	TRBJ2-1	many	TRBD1	CASSYSWDRANEQFF	TGTGCCAGCAGTTACTCGTGGGACAGGGCCAATGAGCAGTTCTTC
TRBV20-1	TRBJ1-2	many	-	CSASTTGRNYGYTF	TGCAGTGCTTCCACGACAGGTCGAAACTATGGCTACACCTTC
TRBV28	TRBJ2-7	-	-	CASSLSPRGGWQYF	TGTGCCAGCAGTTTATCTCCTAGGGGGGGGTGGCAGTACTTC
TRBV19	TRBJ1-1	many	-	CASSDRGMNTEAFF	TGTGCCAGTAGCGACCGAGGAATGAACACTGAAGCTTTCTTT
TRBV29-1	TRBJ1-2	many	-	CSVLQNYGYTF	TGCAGCGTTCTCCAGAACTATGGCTACACCTTC
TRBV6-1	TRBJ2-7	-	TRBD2	CASPPTSGISEQYF	TGTGCCAGCCCCCCGACTAGCGGGATTTCCGAGCAGTACTTC
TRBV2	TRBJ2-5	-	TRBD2	CASTSGTSGRQYQETQYF	TGTGCCAGCACGTCGGGGACTAGCGGGCGACAGTACCAAGAGACCCAGTACTTC
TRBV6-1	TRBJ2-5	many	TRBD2	CASSDSGRPETQYF	TGTGCCAGCAGTGATAGCGGGAGACCGGAGACCCAGTACTTC
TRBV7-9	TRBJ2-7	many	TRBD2	CASSSGGKAYEQYF	TGTGCCAGCAGCTCGGGAGGGAAGGCCTACGAGCAGTACTTC
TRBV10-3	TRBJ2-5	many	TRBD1	CAIRRGTGEETQYF	TGTGCCATCAGGAGGGGGACAGGCGAAGAGACCCAGTACTTC